This TCR beta chain appears in the sequencing data of a study of cytomegalovirus exposure and HLA in healthy donors. 60 Vbeta and 13 Jbeta primers were used in PCR. Sequencing used immunoSEQ multiplex PCR; TCRdb keeps in-frame clones, though not all of them. The table shows tens of thousands of clones, with about two thirds occurring only once. About this clone itself: Its antigen is not known.

The germline V gene encodes CDR1 SQVTM and CDR2 ANQGSEA. V was clipped by 6 bases and J by 4 bases; unmatched bases: 7. The CDR3 totals 13 residues. General study results and limits: No immune exposure information besides CMV serostatus was available. In a later analysis, approximately 15,000 TCR beta sequences were associated with HLA alleles at 0.05 false discovery rate. Presence/absence analyses assumed roughly uniform sequencing depth across donors.

This rearrangement joins TRBV29-1 to TRBJ2-3, with 7 nucleotides matching TRBD1. The sample consisted of PBMCs. The clonotype comes from a woman in her 50s in good health and CMV-seropositive. The CDR3 loop is CSVRKGQPDTQYF. CDR3 bases: TGCAGCGTGAGAAAGGGACAGCCAGATACGCAGTATTTT.